A selection of T cell receptor beta chains follows, all from one sample in a study of T cell repertoires in aging, cancer and after chemotherapy. TCRdb redid the calling of the multiplex PCR reads with MiXCR, one entry per CDR3 protein. The sample lists 2,000 to 2,500 distinct CDR3 sequences; 50% to 75% were seen once. Sample: blood. The receptor source for this set is a human donor with a solid tumor. The CDR3 runs from the conserved cysteine through the conserved F or W. D genes are given only for firm matches. Not every row has a clone size; where given, it reads once, few, many or a size class.

D gene: .; J gene: TRBJ1-2; clone size: .; V gene: TRBV29-1; CDR3 length: 10; CDR3 DNA: TGCAGCGTTGAAATAGGGCAGGGACCCTTC; CDR3 protein: CSVEIGQGPF
D gene: TRBD2; J gene: TRBJ2-6; clone size: .; V gene: TRBV27; CDR3 length: 17; CDR3 DNA: TGTGCCAGCAGTCCCACGGGGGGTCCCTCTGGGGCCAACGTCCTGACTTTC; CDR3 protein: CASSPTGGPSGANVLTF
D gene: .; J gene: TRBJ1-1; clone size: .; V gene: TRBV6-1; CDR3 length: 15; CDR3 DNA: TGTGCCAGCAGTGAAGGGCCGGGGCTGGACACTGAAGCTTTCTTT; CDR3 protein: CASSEGPGLDTEAFF
D gene: .; J gene: TRBJ1-1; clone size: .; V gene: TRBV6-5; CDR3 length: 17; CDR3 DNA: TGTGCCAGCAGTTACTCGGAAACTACAGGGTGGAGCACTGAAGCTTTCTTT; CDR3 protein: CASSYSETTGWSTEAFF
D gene: .; J gene: TRBJ1-1; clone size: few; V gene: TRBV12-3/TRBV12-4; CDR3 length: 13; CDR3 DNA: TGTGCCAGCAGTTTACAGGAGGACACTGAAGCTTTCTTT; CDR3 protein: CASSLQEDTEAFF
D gene: .; J gene: TRBJ1-6; clone size: .; V gene: TRBV6-6; CDR3 length: 15; CDR3 DNA: TGTGCCAGCAGTTACTCTCGGCAGTACAATTCACCCCTCCACTTT; CDR3 protein: CASSYSRQYNSPLHF
D gene: .; J gene: TRBJ2-7; clone size: .; V gene: TRBV12-3/TRBV12-4; CDR3 length: 14; CDR3 DNA: TGTGCCAGCAGTTTAGGGGCAGCCGCCAATGTGCAGTACTTC; CDR3 protein: CASSLGAAANVQYF
D gene: .; J gene: TRBJ1-1; clone size: once; V gene: TRBV15; CDR3 length: 11; CDR3 DNA: TGTGCCACCAGCAGAAACACTGAAGCTTTCTTT; CDR3 protein: CATSRNTEAFF
D gene: .; J gene: TRBJ1-2; clone size: .; V gene: TRBV7-9; CDR3 length: 14; CDR3 DNA: TGTGCCAGCAGCTTTTCCCCCTCCTTGTGGGGCTACACCTTC; CDR3 protein: CASSFSPSLWGYTF
D gene: TRBD2; J gene: TRBJ2-5; clone size: .; V gene: TRBV30; CDR3 length: 13; CDR3 DNA: TGTGCCTGGACCGACGGGGGGTCCGAGACCCAGTACTTC; CDR3 protein: CAWTDGGSETQYF
D gene: TRBD1; J gene: TRBJ2-3; clone size: .; V gene: TRBV5-4; CDR3 length: 17; CDR3 DNA: TGTGCCAGCAGTGGGGGCTTCCGGGACAGGCGCACAGATACGCAGTATTTT; CDR3 protein: CASSGGFRDRRTDTQYF
D gene: .; J gene: TRBJ1-1; clone size: .; V gene: TRBV5-6; CDR3 length: 14; CDR3 DNA: TGTGCCAGCAGCTTGGACAGTTGGAACACTGAAGCTTTCTTT; CDR3 protein: CASSLDSWNTEAFF
D gene: .; J gene: TRBJ1-1; clone size: .; V gene: TRBV20-1; CDR3 length: 15; CDR3 DNA: TGCAGTGCTAGAATGGCTAGAGGGGAGAACACTGAAGCTTTCTTT; CDR3 protein: CSARMARGENTEAFF
D gene: .; J gene: TRBJ2-7; clone size: .; V gene: TRBV20-1; CDR3 length: 14; CDR3 DNA: TGCAGTGCCGGACTAAACCGCCTAAACTACGAGCAGTACTTC; CDR3 protein: CSAGLNRLNYEQYF
D gene: TRBD2; J gene: TRBJ2-7; clone size: .; V gene: TRBV27; CDR3 length: 15; CDR3 DNA: TGTGCCAGCAGTCCCGGACTAGCTCTCTCCTACGAGCAGTACTTC; CDR3 protein: CASSPGLALSYEQYF
D gene: .; J gene: TRBJ1-2; clone size: .; V gene: TRBV27; CDR3 length: 15; CDR3 DNA: TGTGCCAGCAGTTTAGGTGGCCAGGGCTCATATGGCTACACCTTC; CDR3 protein: CASSLGGQGSYGYTF
D gene: TRBD2; J gene: TRBJ2-7; clone size: .; V gene: TRBV28; CDR3 length: 14; CDR3 DNA: TGTGCCAGCAAGGGGACTAGCGGGAGCTTCGAGCAGTACTTC; CDR3 protein: CASKGTSGSFEQYF
D gene: .; J gene: TRBJ1-2; clone size: .; V gene: TRBV30; CDR3 length: 12; CDR3 DNA: TGTGCCTGGGGGGGGCCCCGACGAGGCTACACCTTC; CDR3 protein: CAWGGPRRGYTF
D gene: .; J gene: TRBJ2-7; clone size: few; V gene: TRBV14; CDR3 length: 13; CDR3 DNA: TGTGCCAGCAGCCCCTTAGCGGACTACGAGCAGTACTTC; CDR3 protein: CASSPLADYEQYF
D gene: .; J gene: TRBJ1-2; clone size: few; V gene: TRBV28; CDR3 length: 14; CDR3 DNA: TGTGCCAGCAGTTTTAACCCCTCCTCCTGGGGCTACACCTTC; CDR3 protein: CASSFNPSSWGYTF
D gene: TRBD1; J gene: TRBJ1-1; clone size: few; V gene: TRBV10-2; CDR3 length: 13; CDR3 DNA: TGCGCCAGCAGTGAAAGGGGGGGACAGGGGAGTCTGTTT; CDR3 protein: CASSERGGQGSLF
D gene: TRBD1; J gene: TRBJ2-6; clone size: .; V gene: TRBV20-1; CDR3 length: 17; CDR3 DNA: TGCAGTGCAAGGCCGGGACAGGGTAGCTCTGGGGCCAACGTCCTGACTTTC; CDR3 protein: CSARPGQGSSGANVLTF
D gene: .; J gene: TRBJ2-7; clone size: .; V gene: TRBV6-5; CDR3 length: 12; CDR3 DNA: TGTGCCAGCAGCGATAGGCCCCACGAGCAGTACTTC; CDR3 protein: CASSDRPHEQYF
D gene: TRBD1; J gene: TRBJ2-2; clone size: .; V gene: TRBV11-2; CDR3 length: 15; CDR3 DNA: TGTGCCAGCAGCTTTAACAGGGGAATCACCGGGGAGCTGTTTTTT; CDR3 protein: CASSFNRGITGELFF
D gene: .; J gene: TRBJ1-2; clone size: .; V gene: TRBV15; CDR3 length: 14; CDR3 DNA: TGTGCCACCAGCAGCGGGGGGGCTAGCCATGGCTACACCTTC; CDR3 protein: CATSSGGASHGYTF
D gene: .; J gene: TRBJ2-7; clone size: .; V gene: TRBV30; CDR3 length: 13; CDR3 DNA: TGTGCCGGAAGGTGGGGGAGATCCTACGAGCAGTACTTC; CDR3 protein: CAGRWGRSYEQYF
D gene: .; J gene: TRBJ1-1; clone size: .; V gene: TRBV20-1; CDR3 length: 13; CDR3 DNA: TGCAGTGCTAGAGATCGTTCGAACACTGAAGCTTTCTTT; CDR3 protein: CSARDRSNTEAFF
D gene: TRBD1; J gene: TRBJ1-1; clone size: .; V gene: TRBV28; CDR3 length: 15; CDR3 DNA: TGTGCCAGCAGCCCGCCGGGACAGGGAAACACTGAAGCTTTCTTT; CDR3 protein: CASSPPGQGNTEAFF
D gene: TRBD1; J gene: TRBJ1-2; clone size: .; V gene: TRBV7-2; CDR3 length: 16; CDR3 DNA: TGTGCCAGCAGCTTAGCGGGACAGGGGGGAATCTATGGCTACACCTTC; CDR3 protein: CASSLAGQGGIYGYTF
D gene: TRBD1; J gene: TRBJ1-6; clone size: .; V gene: TRBV6-1; CDR3 length: 15; CDR3 DNA: TGTGCCAGCAGTTACTCCCGACAGGGAGGTTCACCCCTCCACTTT; CDR3 protein: CASSYSRQGGSPLHF
D gene: .; J gene: TRBJ2-2; clone size: .; V gene: TRBV19; CDR3 length: 14; CDR3 DNA: TGTGCCAGTAGTACCCAGCGGTGGTCCGGGGAGCTGTTTTTT; CDR3 protein: CASSTQRWSGELFF
D gene: .; J gene: TRBJ2-2; clone size: .; V gene: TRBV29-1; CDR3 length: 15; CDR3 DNA: TGCAGCGTCCGGGTGGGCGGTCCGAACACCGGGGAGCTGTTTTTT; CDR3 protein: CSVRVGGPNTGELFF
D gene: TRBD1; J gene: TRBJ2-2; clone size: .; V gene: TRBV28; CDR3 length: 16; CDR3 DNA: TGTGCCAGCAGTTTAGTCGGGACAGCCTTCACCGGGGAGCTGTTTTTT; CDR3 protein: CASSLVGTAFTGELFF
D gene: TRBD1; J gene: TRBJ2-2; clone size: .; V gene: TRBV29-1; CDR3 length: 13; CDR3 DNA: TGCAGCGTCCAAACAGGGGACACCGGGGAGCTGTTTTTT; CDR3 protein: CSVQTGDTGELFF
D gene: .; J gene: TRBJ2-5; clone size: .; V gene: TRBV6-2/TRBV6-3; CDR3 length: 13; CDR3 DNA: TGTGCCAGTTGGGGACCCGGACGCGAGACCCAGTACTTC; CDR3 protein: CASWGPGRETQYF
D gene: TRBD1; J gene: TRBJ2-2; clone size: .; V gene: TRBV30; CDR3 length: 15; CDR3 DNA: TGTGCCTGGAGTGTAATAGGGGGCGAGGACGGGGAGCTGTTTTTT; CDR3 protein: CAWSVIGGEDGELFF
D gene: .; J gene: TRBJ1-6; clone size: few; V gene: TRBV7-9; CDR3 length: 14; CDR3 DNA: TGTGCCAGCAGCTTAAATCCCGGGGGTTCACCCCTCCACTTT; CDR3 protein: CASSLNPGGSPLHF
D gene: TRBD2; J gene: TRBJ2-7; clone size: few; V gene: TRBV7-2; CDR3 length: 15; CDR3 DNA: TGTGCCAGCAGCCCCCTAGGGGCGGGAGGTGACGAGCAGTACTTC; CDR3 protein: CASSPLGAGGDEQYF
D gene: .; J gene: TRBJ2-1; clone size: .; V gene: TRBV27; CDR3 length: 15; CDR3 DNA: TGTGCCAGCAGTTTAGGGTCGGACCCTTGGCATGAGCAGTTCTTC; CDR3 protein: CASSLGSDPWHEQFF
D gene: .; J gene: TRBJ2-5; clone size: few; V gene: TRBV11-2; CDR3 length: 13; CDR3 DNA: TGTGCCAGCAGCCCTGGGCCGCAAGAGACCCAGTACTTC; CDR3 protein: CASSPGPQETQYF
D gene: .; J gene: TRBJ2-2; clone size: .; V gene: TRBV19; CDR3 length: 13; CDR3 DNA: TGTGCCAGTAGTCCCCGACACCGTGTGGAGCTGTTTTTT; CDR3 protein: CASSPRHRVELFF
D gene: TRBD1; J gene: TRBJ1-2; clone size: few; V gene: TRBV5-1; CDR3 length: 14; CDR3 DNA: TGCGCCAGCAGCCCGGGGACAGGGCGCTATGGCTACACCTTC; CDR3 protein: CASSPGTGRYGYTF
D gene: .; J gene: TRBJ2-2; clone size: .; V gene: TRBV7-2; CDR3 length: 16; CDR3 DNA: TGTGCCAGCAGCTTAGAGCTACAGGGTTTCACCGGGGAGCTGTTTTTT; CDR3 protein: CASSLELQGFTGELFF
D gene: .; J gene: TRBJ2-2; clone size: once; V gene: TRBV27; CDR3 length: 12; CDR3 DNA: TGTGCCAGCAGTTTGGTTGGCGGGGAGCTGTTTTTT; CDR3 protein: CASSLVGGELFF
D gene: TRBD2; J gene: TRBJ2-5; clone size: .; V gene: TRBV20-1; CDR3 length: 12; CDR3 DNA: TGCAGTGCTGGGACTAGCCAAGAGACCCAGTACTTC; CDR3 protein: CSAGTSQETQYF
D gene: .; J gene: TRBJ2-7; clone size: .; V gene: TRBV30; CDR3 length: 11; CDR3 DNA: TGTGCCTGGAGTGTGGGGGGAGAGCAGTACTTC; CDR3 protein: CAWSVGGEQYF